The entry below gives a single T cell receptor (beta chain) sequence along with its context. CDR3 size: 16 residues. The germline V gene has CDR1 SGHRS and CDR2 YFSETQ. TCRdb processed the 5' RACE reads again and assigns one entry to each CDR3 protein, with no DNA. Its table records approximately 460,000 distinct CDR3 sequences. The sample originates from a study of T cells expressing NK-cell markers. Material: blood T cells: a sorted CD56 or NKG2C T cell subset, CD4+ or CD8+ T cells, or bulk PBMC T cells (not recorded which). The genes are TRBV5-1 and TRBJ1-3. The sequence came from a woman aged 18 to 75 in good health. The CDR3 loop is CASSLGIVTPGNTIYF. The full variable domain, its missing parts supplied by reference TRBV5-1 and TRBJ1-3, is KAGVTQTPRYLIKTRGQQVTLSCSPISGHRSVSWYQQTPGQGLQFLFEYFSETQRNKGNFPGRFSGRQFSNSRSEMNVSTLELGDSALYLCASSLGIVTPGNTIYFGEGSWLTVV.